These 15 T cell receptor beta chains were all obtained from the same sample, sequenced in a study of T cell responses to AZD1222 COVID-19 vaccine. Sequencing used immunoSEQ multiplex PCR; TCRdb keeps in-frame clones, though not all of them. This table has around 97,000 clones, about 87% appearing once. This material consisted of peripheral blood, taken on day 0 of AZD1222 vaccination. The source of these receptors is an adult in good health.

As DNA, the CDR3 is TGTGCCAGCAGCCCAGGTTCCGCAGATACGCAGTATTTT. Amino acids: CASSPGSADTQYF. The rearrangement joins TRBV5-4 to TRBJ2-3; D ambiguous. Germline V gives CDR1 SGHNT, CDR2 YYREEE (reference sequence). V lost 4 bases and J lost 4, with 10 bases in between. The CDR3 is made up of 13 amino acids.

As DNA, the CDR3 is TGTGCCAGCAGTTTGGCGGGGGAAAAACTGTTTTTT. Translated: CASSLAGEKLFF. The rearrangement links TRBV28 to TRBJ1-4; unclear D gene. CDR1 is MDHEN, CDR2 SYDVKM, per germline. V lost 3 bases and J 8 bases, leaving 7 bases between the germline ends. This CDR3 has 12 amino acids. Variable domain in full (rest from reference TRBV28 and TRBJ1-4): DVKVTQSSRYLVKRTGEKVFLECVQDMDHENMFWYRQDPGLGLRLIYFSYDVKMKEKGDIPEGYSVSREKKERFSLILESASTNQTSMYLCASSLAGEKLFFGSGTQLSVL.

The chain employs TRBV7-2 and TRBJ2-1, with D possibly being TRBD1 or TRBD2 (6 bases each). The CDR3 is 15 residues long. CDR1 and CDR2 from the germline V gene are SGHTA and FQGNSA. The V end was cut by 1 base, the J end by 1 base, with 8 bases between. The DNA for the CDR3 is TGTGCCAGCAGCTTAGGGAGGGGGTCCTACAATGAGCAGTTCTTC. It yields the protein CASSLGRGSYNEQFF.

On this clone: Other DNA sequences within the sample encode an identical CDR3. The DNA for the CDR3 is TGTGCCAGCAGCTTCGGACAGGGTAACACCGGGGAGCTGTTTTTT. This codes for CASSFGQGNTGELFF. V and J are TRBV5-4 and TRBJ2-2; 8 bases fit TRBD1. Germline lookup yields CDR1 SGHNT and CDR2 YYREEE (reference sequence). The CDR3 runs to 15 residues. Losses at the gene ends were 2 bases for V and 2 bases for J; bases not matched to a gene: 2.

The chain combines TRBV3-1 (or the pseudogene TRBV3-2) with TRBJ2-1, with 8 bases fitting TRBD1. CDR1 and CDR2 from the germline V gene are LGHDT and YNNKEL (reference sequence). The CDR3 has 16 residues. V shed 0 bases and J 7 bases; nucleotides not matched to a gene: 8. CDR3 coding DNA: TGTGCCAGCAGCCAAGACTTTGGACAGGGCCGGAATGAGCAGTTCTTC. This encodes CASSQDFGQGRNEQFF.

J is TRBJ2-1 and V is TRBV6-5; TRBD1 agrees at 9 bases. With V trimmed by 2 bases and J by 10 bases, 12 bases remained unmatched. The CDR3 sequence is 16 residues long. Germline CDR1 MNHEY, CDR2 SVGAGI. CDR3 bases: TGTGCCAGCAGTTACGGGGACAGGGCGGGTGCAGGGGAGCAGTTCTTC. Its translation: CASSYGDRAGAGEQFF.

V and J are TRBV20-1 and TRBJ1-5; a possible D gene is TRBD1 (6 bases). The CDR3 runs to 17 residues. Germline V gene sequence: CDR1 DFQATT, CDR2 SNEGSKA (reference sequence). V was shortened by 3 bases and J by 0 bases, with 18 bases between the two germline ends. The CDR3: CSASKRSGQISNQPQHF. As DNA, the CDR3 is TGCAGTGCTAGTAAAAGGTCTGGACAGATTAGCAATCAGCCCCAGCATTTT.

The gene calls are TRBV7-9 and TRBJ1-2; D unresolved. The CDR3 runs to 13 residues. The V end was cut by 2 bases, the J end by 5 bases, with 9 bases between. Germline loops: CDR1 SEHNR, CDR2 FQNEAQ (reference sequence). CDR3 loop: CASSLQDYYGYTF. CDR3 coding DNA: TGTGCCAGCAGCTTACAGGACTATTATGGCTACACCTTC.

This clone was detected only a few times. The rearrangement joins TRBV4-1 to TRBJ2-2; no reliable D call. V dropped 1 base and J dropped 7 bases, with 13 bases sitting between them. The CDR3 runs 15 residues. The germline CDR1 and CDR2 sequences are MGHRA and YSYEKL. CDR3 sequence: CASSQGGPFSGELFF. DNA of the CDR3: TGCGCCAGCAGCCAAGGTGGGCCATTCAGCGGGGAGCTGTTTTTT.

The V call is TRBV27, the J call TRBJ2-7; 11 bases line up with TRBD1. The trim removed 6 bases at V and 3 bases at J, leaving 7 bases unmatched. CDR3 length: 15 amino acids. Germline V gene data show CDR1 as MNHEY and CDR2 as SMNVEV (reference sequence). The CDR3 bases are TGTGCCAGCAGGGGGGTGGACAGGGGGCTCTACGAGCAGTACTTC. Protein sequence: CASRGVDRGLYEQYF.

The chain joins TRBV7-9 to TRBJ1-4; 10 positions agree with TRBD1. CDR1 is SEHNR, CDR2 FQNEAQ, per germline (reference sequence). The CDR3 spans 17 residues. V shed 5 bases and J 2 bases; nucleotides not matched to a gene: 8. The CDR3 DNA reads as TGTGCCAGCAGCCCTGGACAGGGGGTCTTCACTAATGAAAAACTGTTTTTT. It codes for CASSPGQGVFTNEKLFF.

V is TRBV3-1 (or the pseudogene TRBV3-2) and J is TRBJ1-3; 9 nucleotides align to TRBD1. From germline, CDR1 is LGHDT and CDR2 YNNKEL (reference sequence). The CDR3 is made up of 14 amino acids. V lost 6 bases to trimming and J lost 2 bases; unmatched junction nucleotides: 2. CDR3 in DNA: TGTGCCAGCAGGGGGACAGGGCCTGGAAACACCATATATTTT. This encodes CASRGTGPGNTIYF.

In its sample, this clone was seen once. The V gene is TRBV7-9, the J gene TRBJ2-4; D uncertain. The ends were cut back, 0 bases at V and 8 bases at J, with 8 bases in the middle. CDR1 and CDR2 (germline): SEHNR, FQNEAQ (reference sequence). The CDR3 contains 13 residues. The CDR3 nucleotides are TGTGCCAGCAGCTTAGCTCCAGTTGACATTCAGTACTTC. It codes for CASSLAPVDIQYF.

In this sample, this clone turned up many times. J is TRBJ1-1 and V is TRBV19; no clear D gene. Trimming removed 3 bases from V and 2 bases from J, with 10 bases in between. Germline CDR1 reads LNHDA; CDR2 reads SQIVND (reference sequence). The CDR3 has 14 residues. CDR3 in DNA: TGTGCCAGTAGTATCTTGGAAGATAACACTGAAGCTTTCTTT. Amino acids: CASSILEDNTEAFF.

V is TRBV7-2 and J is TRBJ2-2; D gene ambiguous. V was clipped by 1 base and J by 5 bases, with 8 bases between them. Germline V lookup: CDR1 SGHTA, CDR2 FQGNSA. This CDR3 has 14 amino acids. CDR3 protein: CASSLDPRTGELFF. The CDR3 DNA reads TGTGCCAGCAGCTTAGATCCTAGGACCGGGGAGCTGTTTTTT.